The sequence of this T cell receptor beta chain was determined in a study of CD8 T cells in Susac syndrome. RNA amounts of roughly 0.5 to 1 ug underwent reverse transcription with random hexamers. The authors amplified TCR beta CDR3 across 54 Vbeta and 13 Jbeta using immunoSEQ multiplex PCR. A single record per CDR3 protein comes from TCRdb applying MiXCR to the immunoSEQ multiplex PCR reads. The repertoire consists of some 100,000 distinct CDR3 sequences, with about 95% occurring once and the leading ten covering roughly 0.096%. Sequencing of TCR beta was undertaken in CD8+ and CD4+ T cells derived from blood. Controls were healthy donors (matched for age and sex). Trimming cost V 7 bases and J 6 bases; bases outside gene matches: 8. The CDR3 runs to 15 residues. Germline CDR1 SNHLY, CDR2 FYNNEI.

The clonotype was recovered from a human donor in good health. This chain uses TRBV2 with TRBJ2-3; the match to TRBD2 covers 12 bases. What was sequenced was CD4+ T cells from PBMCs. The CDR3 DNA reads as TGTGCCAGCACCGGACTAGCGGGAAGGCGGGATACGCAGTATTTT. This sequence encodes CASTGLAGRRDTQYF.